The source of this T cell receptor beta chain is a study of cytomegalovirus exposure and HLA in healthy donors. It was with 60 Vbeta and 13 Jbeta primers that the PCR ran. Repertoires were generated with immunoSEQ multiplex PCR, while TCRdb's copy carries only in-frame clones and drops some. The repertoire holds roughly 100,000 clones, with about 15% as singletons. Study-wide points: There were some V segments, including TRBV6-2 and TRBV6-3, excluded as indistinguishable. Other equally common chains were less clonally expanded than HLA-associated TCR beta chains, a later analysis showed. Links to common viral pathogens appeared, in a later analysis, for several of the most significant clusters. CMV serostatus stood as the only immune exposure information on hand.

About this clone: No antigen is known for it.

The CDR3 has 13 amino acids. Looked up from germline, CDR1 is GTSNPN and CDR2 is SVGIG (reference sequence). V trimming: 7 bases; J trimming: 8 bases; junction bases outside the gene matches: 8. The TCR sequence derives from a female donor in good health and CMV-seronegative. Sequenced material: PBMCs. V usage is TRBV30 and J usage is TRBJ1-6, with 7 bases that match TRBD1. The CDR3 nucleotides are TGTGCCTCCTCACAGGGGCGTGATTCACCCCTCCACTTT. Protein: CASSQGRDSPLHF. Using reference TRBV30 and TRBJ1-6 for the parts outside the CDR3, the full variable domain is SQTIHQWPATLVQPVGSPLSLECTVEGTSNPNLYWYRQAAGRGLQLLFYSVGIGQISSEVPQNLSASRPQDRQFILSSKKLLLSDSGFYLCASSQGRDSPLHFGNGTRLTVT.